This entry features one T cell receptor (beta chain) sequence. This CDR3 comprises 10 residues. Germline V CDR1 and CDR2: SQVTM, ANQGSEA. The V end was cut by 5 bases, the J end by 11 bases, with 12 bases between. These data are taken from a study of control samples from healthy donors and cancer patients. Clones were read by immunoSEQ multiplex PCR, and TCRdb kept only the in-frame ones, dropping some. The table shows some 140,000 clones, with roughly 92% occurring only once. This receptor was identified in a man aged 25 to 40 in good health. The sequencing input was blood. This sequence joins TRBV29-1 and TRBJ1-1, with a tentative D call TRBD1 (6 bases). Here the CDR3 DNA reads TGCAGCGTTTACAGGGCTGGGGCTTTCTTT. Translating gives CSVYRAGAFF.